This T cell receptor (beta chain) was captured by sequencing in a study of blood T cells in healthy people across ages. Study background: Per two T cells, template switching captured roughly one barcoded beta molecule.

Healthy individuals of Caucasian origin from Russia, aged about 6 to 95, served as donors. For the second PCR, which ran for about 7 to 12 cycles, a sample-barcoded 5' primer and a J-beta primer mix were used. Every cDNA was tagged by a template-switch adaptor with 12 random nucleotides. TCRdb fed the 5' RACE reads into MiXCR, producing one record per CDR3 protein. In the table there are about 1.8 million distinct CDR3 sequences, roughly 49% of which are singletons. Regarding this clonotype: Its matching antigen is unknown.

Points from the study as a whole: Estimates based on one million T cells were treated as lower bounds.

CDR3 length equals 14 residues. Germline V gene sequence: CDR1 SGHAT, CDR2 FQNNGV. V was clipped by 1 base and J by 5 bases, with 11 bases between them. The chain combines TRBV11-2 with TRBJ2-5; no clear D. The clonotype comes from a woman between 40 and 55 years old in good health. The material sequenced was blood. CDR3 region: CASSLVLDMETQYF. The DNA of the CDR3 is TGTGCCAGCAGCTTAGTCCTAGACATGGAGACCCAGTACTTC.